The 21 T cell receptor beta chains below all came from one sample that was sequenced in a study of T-cell reconstitution after alpha-beta-depleted transplantation in children. Researchers prepared the TCRbeta library using unique molecular identifiers, the study reports. Via MiXCR, TCRdb re-called the PCR reads, giving one row per CDR3 protein. The repertoire includes a few hundred thousand distinct CDR3 sequences, around 7.3% of them detected once, and 8.5% to 9.5% sits in the top ten. Antigens for these TCRs are unknown. Study conclusions and caveats: A year had passed since transplant, and T-cell counts and diversity by then came mostly from newly produced T cells.

The starting material was peripheral blood, obtained 360 days after TCRalphabeta/CD19-depleted stem cell transplant. Every receptor here comes from a female patient aged 2-10 years who had a stem cell transplant for Fanconi anemia, so the T cells may come from the graft donor.

The V and J genes are TRBV5-1 and TRBJ1-1, with 10 bases matching TRBD1. The V and J ends lost 0 bases and 5 bases, in that order; junction bases with no gene match: 4. Germline lookup yields CDR1 SGHRS and CDR2 YFSETQ. The length of the CDR3 is 15 residues. This chain's CDR3 is CASSLAPGQGTEAFF. The CDR3, as DNA: TGCGCCAGCAGCTTGGCACCGGGACAGGGGACTGAAGCTTTCTTT.

This clonotype was observed many times. The chain carries TRBV20-1 and TRBJ2-1; 8 nucleotides match TRBD2. The CDR3 has 15 amino acids. Germline V gene data show CDR1 as DFQATT and CDR2 as SNEGSKA (reference sequence). The V and J ends lost 0 bases and 13 bases, in that order; junction bases with no gene match: 14. CDR3 residues: CSAREWTSPQSAQFF. CDR3 DNA sequence: TGCAGTGCTAGAGAGTGGACTAGCCCGCAATCCGCACAGTTCTTC.

Only a few counts were recorded for this clonotype. The rearrangement links TRBV11-2 to TRBJ1-1, with D maybe TRBD1 (6 bases). The CDR3 contains 14 residues. Germline V CDR1 and CDR2: SGHAT, FQNNGV. Trimming left V 6 bases short and J 4 bases short, with 15 bases between. CDR3 sequence (DNA): TGTGCCAGCAGTATGAGGGGGGGTGGCACTGAAGCTTTCTTT. This translates into CASSMRGGGTEAFF.

This clonotype has ten or more counts. The genes are TRBV5-1 and TRBJ2-4; D tentatively reads TRBD1 or TRBD2 (6 bases each). The CDR3 is 17 residues long. CDR1 is SGHRS, CDR2 YFSETQ, per germline. V was clipped by 7 bases and J by 1 base, with 21 bases between them. Here the CDR3 reads CASAQGGTYPAKNIQYF. In nucleotides, the CDR3 is TGCGCCAGCGCCCAAGGGGGGACCTATCCGGCCAAAAACATTCAGTACTTC.

In its sample, this clonotype was seen many times. This chain connects TRBV12-3 or TRBV12-4 to TRBJ1-2; 8 nucleotides line up with TRBD1. The CDR3 sequence is 14 residues long. V shed 1 base and J 3 bases; nucleotides not matched to a gene: 1. The CDR3 loop is CASSLGQGHYGYTF. As DNA, the CDR3 is TGTGCCAGCAGTTTAGGACAGGGGCACTATGGCTACACCTTC.

The chain combines TRBV28 with TRBJ2-6; possibly TRBD2 for D (5 bases). Germline V lookup: CDR1 MDHEN, CDR2 SYDVKM. The germline V and J ends were trimmed by 4 bases and 0 bases, with 16 bases remaining between them. The CDR3 is 18 residues long. In DNA form, the CDR3 reads TGTGCCAGCAGTTCATCGGCCGGGATGAGCTCTGGGGCCAACGTCCTGACTTTC. Translation gives CASSSSAGMSSGANVLTF.

This clonotype has ten or more counts. This sequence joins TRBV4-2 and TRBJ2-3, with 12 nucleotides matching TRBD2. The CDR3 length is 17 residues. V dropped 0 bases and J dropped 6; count of bases not matched to a gene: 7. Germline lookup yields CDR1 LGHNA and CDR2 YNFKEQ. CDR3 DNA: TGTGCCAGCAGCCAAGATCCTAGCGGGGGGGCCGGGGATACGCAGTATTTT. This encodes CASSQDPSGGAGDTQYF.

This clonotype was counted ten times or more. The chain is built from TRBV29-1 and TRBJ1-2; D possibly corresponds to TRBD1 (5 bases). There are 15 residues in the CDR3. Trimming removed 6 bases from V and 4 bases from J, with 21 bases in between. CDR1 SQVTM and CDR2 ANQGSEA come from the germline V gene. The CDR3 DNA follows: TGCAGCGTCGGATACCCTCAGGGCCGGATCTATGGCTACACCTTC. Translation gives CSVGYPQGRIYGYTF.

The V call is TRBV19, the J call TRBJ2-3; the match to TRBD2 covers 7 bases. CDR3 length: 15 residues. In germline, CDR1 is LNHDA, CDR2 SQIVND (reference sequence). J was trimmed by 1 base and V by 1 base; bases with no gene match: 2. CDR3 protein: CASSIGAGGTDTQYF. The CDR3 DNA reads TGTGCCAGTAGTATAGGTGCGGGGGGCACAGATACGCAGTATTTT. The entire variable domain, with the rest obtained from reference TRBV19 and TRBJ2-3, is as follows: DGGITQSPKYLFRKEGQNVTLSCEQNLNHDAMYWYRQDPGQGLRLIYYSQIVNDFQKGDIAEGYSVSREKKESFPLTVTSAQKNPTAFYLCASSIGAGGTDTQYFGPGTRLTVL.

This clonotype appeared many times. The chain combines TRBV28 with TRBJ1-2; 7 bases fit TRBD1. V shed 6 bases and J 3 bases; nucleotides not matched to a gene: 10. The CDR3 runs 15 residues. The V gene's germline CDR1 is MDHEN and CDR2 SYDVKM. CDR3 sequence: CASSPTDRADYGYTF. The CDR3 region has the DNA TGTGCCAGCAGCCCTACTGACAGGGCTGACTATGGCTACACCTTC.

The chain uses TRBV7-9 and TRBJ1-1; D is unclear. V lost 2 bases and J 4 bases, leaving 11 bases between the germline ends. The CDR3 is 14 amino acids. Germline V gene data show CDR1 as SEHNR and CDR2 as FQNEAQ (reference sequence). The CDR3 region has the DNA TGTGCCAGCAGCTTATGGACGAGTAGCACTGAAGCTTTCTTT. Its translation: CASSLWTSSTEAFF. The full variable domain, with the rest looked up from reference TRBV7-9 and TRBJ1-1, is DTGVSQNPRHKITKRGQNVTFRCDPISEHNRLYWYRQTLGQGPEFLTYFQNEAQLEKSRLLSDRFSAERPKGSFSTLEIQRTEQGDSAMYLCASSLWTSSTEAFFGQGTRLTVV.

Ten or more counts support this clonotype. This sequence joins TRBV6-2 or TRBV6-3 and TRBJ2-4; possibly TRBD1 for D (6 bases). The V end was cut by 7 bases, the J end by 8 bases, with 12 bases between. Germline-derived CDR1 and CDR2 are MNHEY and SVGEGT. The CDR3 consists of 12 residues. The CDR3 DNA reads as TGTGCCAGCACCTCCCACAGGGACATTCAGTACTTC. It codes for CASTSHRDIQYF.

In this sample, this clonotype turned up many times. The rearrangement links TRBV29-1 to TRBJ2-5; D is unresolved. In germline, CDR1 is SQVTM, CDR2 ANQGSEA. V was cut by 7 bases and J by 2 bases, with 11 bases left in between. The CDR3 covers 12 residues. CDR3 protein: CSGAESQETQYF. The DNA of the CDR3 is TGCAGCGGGGCAGAATCTCAAGAGACCCAGTACTTC.

This chain links TRBV20-1 with TRBJ1-4, with D perhaps TRBD1 (6 bases). V was pared by 6 bases and J by 8 bases, with 16 bases between. Germline-derived CDR1 and CDR2 are DFQATT and SNEGSKA (reference sequence). There are 13 residues in the CDR3. CDR3 nucleotides: TGCAGTGCCTTGGGCAGGGGTATAGAAAAACTGTTTTTT. Translated: CSALGRGIEKLFF.

This sequence joins TRBV27 and TRBJ1-5; no reliable D call. The V end was cut by 5 bases, the J end by 3 bases, with 11 bases between. This CDR3 is 14 amino acids long. Looked up from germline, CDR1 is MNHEY and CDR2 is SMNVEV (reference sequence). This CDR3 reads CASSPWTDNQPQHF. As DNA, the CDR3 is TGTGCCAGCAGTCCCTGGACGGACAATCAGCCCCAGCATTTT.

This clonotype has ten or more counts. The chain combines TRBV10-3 with TRBJ2-7; 8 bases align to TRBD1. Germline V gene lookup returns CDR1 ENHRY and CDR2 SYGVKD. The trim removed 7 bases at V and 2 bases at J, leaving 7 bases unmatched. CDR3 length: 14 residues. CDR3 sequence reads: CAIKKDRDTYEQYF. In DNA form, the CDR3 reads TGTGCCATCAAGAAGGACAGGGACACCTACGAGCAGTACTTC.

This sequence joins TRBV18 and TRBJ1-4, with D uncertain. Germline V CDR1 and CDR2: KGHSH, LQKENI. The CDR3 sequence is 15 residues long. The ends were cut back, 3 bases at V and 10 bases at J, with 18 bases in the middle. CDR3: CASSPRTDSGGKLFF. The CDR3 DNA sequence: TGTGCCAGCTCACCGCGGACCGATAGTGGTGGAAAACTGTTTTTT.

This clonotype was seen many times. The rearrangement joins TRBV29-1 to TRBJ2-1; 9 bases are shared with TRBD2. CDR3 size: 14 residues. CDR1 is SQVTM, CDR2 ANQGSEA, per germline. Losses at the gene ends were 4 bases for V and 5 bases for J; bases not matched to a gene: 6. The CDR3: CSVAPGGGDNEQFF. The DNA for the CDR3 is TGCAGCGTTGCCCCGGGCGGGGGGGACAATGAGCAGTTCTTC.

This clonotype was seen only a few times. The V and J genes are TRBV30 and TRBJ1-1; 9 nucleotides line up with TRBD1. V lost 2 bases, J lost 4 bases, and 2 bases stayed unmatched. The CDR3 length is 13 residues. From germline, CDR1 is GTSNPN and CDR2 SVGIG (reference sequence). The chain's CDR3 is CAWSKTGGTEAFF. DNA for the CDR3: TGTGCCTGGAGTAAGACAGGGGGCACTGAAGCTTTCTTT.

This clonotype showed up many times. V gene TRBV29-1 combines with J gene TRBJ2-1; TRBD1 or TRBD2 may be the D gene (5 bases each). Germline lookup yields CDR1 SQVTM and CDR2 ANQGSEA. V shed 6 bases and J shed 6 bases, with 12 bases lying between them. CDR3 length: 12 residues. The CDR3 DNA reads as TGCAGCGTCGTCAGAGGGGTCAATGAGCAGTTCTTC. This gives the protein CSVVRGVNEQFF.

This clonotype was seen at least ten times. The chain links TRBV12-3 or TRBV12-4 to TRBJ2-7; 8 bases are a match to TRBD1. The J segment lost 5 bases and the V segment lost 5 bases, leaving 8 bases of the junction unmatched. There are 14 residues in the CDR3. The CDR3 is CASSPWQGANEQYF. As DNA, the CDR3 is TGTGCCAGCAGTCCCTGGCAGGGGGCTAACGAGCAGTACTTC.